The 28 T cell receptor beta chains below were found in one sample sequenced in a study of T cell repertoires in cytomegalovirus infection. TCRdb analysed the reads with MiXCR anew, one entry per CDR3 protein. Of hundreds of thousands of distinct CDR3 sequences in the sample, less than 35% are singletons; the top ten hold 11% to 15%. Their target antigens are unknown. Source: cultured CD8+ T cells from PBMCs, taken from culture after CMV antigen stimulation. Receptor source: a human donor in good health (CMV status not recorded). Some clones in this sample may be carry-over from other donors' samples.

This clonotype occurred a few times. V and J are TRBV20-1 and TRBJ2-1; 7 bases agree with TRBD2. The CDR3 totals 14 residues. Trimming cost V 1 base and J 5 bases; bases outside gene matches: 5. Germline assignment: CDR1 DFQATT and CDR2 SNEGSKA (reference sequence). CDR3 residues: CSARVQRGNNEQFF. The CDR3 bases are TGCAGTGCTAGAGTTCAGCGGGGTAACAATGAGCAGTTCTTC.

The gene calls are TRBV27 and TRBJ1-5, with D uncertain. The germline V gene has CDR1 MNHEY and CDR2 SMNVEV (reference sequence). Deletions cut 2 bases from V and 5 bases from J, with 10 bases between. The CDR3 is 14 residues long. This chain's CDR3 is CASSLNGGYQPQHF. Here the CDR3 DNA reads TGTGCCAGCAGTTTAAACGGAGGCTATCAGCCCCAGCATTTT.

The V gene is TRBV29-1, the J gene TRBJ1-1; TRBD1 is a possible D gene (5 bases). V lost 5 bases and J lost 0, with 16 bases in between. CDR3 length: 15 residues. Germline CDR1 SQVTM, CDR2 ANQGSEA. The CDR3 sequence: CSVRGVTKLNTEAFF. The DNA of the CDR3 is TGCAGCGTTCGGGGGGTCACCAAATTGAACACTGAAGCTTTCTTT. The complete variable domain, with remaining parts taken from reference TRBV29-1 and TRBJ1-1, reads SAVISQKPSRDICQRGTSLTIQCQVDSQVTMMFWYRQQPGQSLTLIATANQGSEATYESGFVIDKFPISRPNLTFSTLTVSNMSPEDSSIYLCSVRGVTKLNTEAFFGQGTRLTVV.

The genes are TRBV20-1 and TRBJ1-4, with 12 bases matching TRBD1. V shed 2 bases and J 0 bases; nucleotides not matched to a gene: 7. This CDR3 contains 18 residues. Per germline, CDR1 DFQATT and CDR2 SNEGSKA (reference sequence). The CDR3 DNA follows: TGCAGTGCTAGAAGATCGGGACAGGGGGCGGCAACTAATGAAAAACTGTTTTTT. Translating it yields CSARRSGQGAATNEKLFF.

This clonotype was counted between two and nine times. V usage is TRBV11-2 and J usage is TRBJ2-3, with 9 bases fitting TRBD1. This CDR3 has 15 residues. J gave up 6 bases and V 5 bases, and 9 bases lay outside the gene matches. CDR1 SGHAT and CDR2 FQNNGV come from the germline V gene. CDR3 DNA: TGTGCCAGCAGCGAACCGGGACAGGGAGGCGATACGCAGTATTTT. This codes for CASSEPGQGGDTQYF.

J is TRBJ2-5 and V is TRBV13; 10 nucleotides agree with TRBD1. The CDR3 loop spans 17 amino acids. Germline values: CDR1 PRHDT, CDR2 FYEKMQ (reference sequence). V dropped 0 bases and J dropped 5; count of bases not matched to a gene: 9. In DNA form, the CDR3 reads TGTGCCAGCAGCTTAGGACGACAGGGGGCGGCACTGGAGACCCAGTACTTC. The encoded protein is CASSLGRQGAALETQYF. Full variable domain (outside the CDR3, taken from reference TRBV13 and TRBJ2-5): AAGVIQSPRHLIKEKRETATLKCYPIPRHDTVYWYQQGPGQDPQFLISFYEKMQSDKGSIPDRFSAQQFSDYHSELNMSSLELGDSALYFCASSLGRQGAALETQYFGPGTRLLVL.

The chain recombines TRBV3-1 with TRBJ2-3; D is perhaps TRBD2 (6 bases). Trimming shortened V by 1 base and J by 0 bases, and 14 bases separated the two germline ends. The CDR3 has 17 residues. In germline, CDR1 is LGHDT, CDR2 YNNKEL (reference sequence). DNA for the CDR3: TGTGCCAGCAGCCAAGTAGGACTACTCCGCAGCACAGATACGCAGTATTTT. Translating gives CASSQVGLLRSTDTQYF.

This clonotype was seen only once. A much more abundant neighbour one base away suggests this may be a read error. V is TRBV7-6 and J is TRBJ2-1, with D possibly TRBD2 on 6 matching bases. The CDR3 spans 17 residues. CDR1 and CDR2 from the germline V gene are SGHVS and FNYEAQ. CDR3: CTSSTPVWGLIGNEQFF. Here the CDR3 DNA reads TGTACCAGCAGCACGCCGGTTTGGGGACTTATTGGCAATGAGCAGTTCTTC.

The chain employs TRBV5-4 and TRBJ2-1; TRBD2 matches 10 bases. Germline V CDR1 and CDR2: SGHNT, YYREEE (reference sequence). The CDR3 contains 14 residues. V trimming: 4 bases; J trimming: 8 bases; junction bases outside the gene matches: 6. CDR3 coding DNA: TGTGCCAGCAGCAGCGGACTAGCGGTTGATGAGCAGTTCTTC. It specifies CASSSGLAVDEQFF.

The chain links TRBV19 to TRBJ2-1, with D possibly TRBD2 on 5 matching bases. The CDR3 loop spans 14 amino acids. V was clipped by 5 bases and J by 9 bases, with 17 bases between them. Germline V lookup: CDR1 LNHDA, CDR2 SQIVND (reference sequence). The CDR3 loop reads CASSFGILLGEQFF. In DNA form, the CDR3 reads TGTGCCAGTAGTTTCGGGATACTTCTCGGTGAGCAGTTCTTC.

This rearrangement joins TRBV2 to TRBJ2-6; 7 bases map to TRBD2. Looked up from germline, CDR1 is SNHLY and CDR2 is FYNNEI. With 7 bases clipped from V and 0 bases from J, the junction kept 3 bases outside the gene matches. The CDR3 loop spans 15 amino acids. The CDR3 loop reads CASTGGSSGANVLTF. CDR3 DNA: TGTGCCAGCACCGGGGGGAGCTCTGGGGCCAACGTCCTGACTTTC.

V is TRBV27 and J is TRBJ2-1, with 7 bases matching TRBD1. The CDR3 has 12 amino acids. Germline V gene sequence: CDR1 MNHEY, CDR2 SMNVEV (reference sequence). The V and J ends lost 5 bases and 10 bases, in that order; junction bases with no gene match: 5. The CDR3 nucleotides are TGTGCCAGCAGTATACAGGGGCGGGAGCAGTTCTTC. Amino acid sequence: CASSIQGREQFF.

This clonotype turned up a few times. The genes are TRBV6-5 and TRBJ2-2, with TRBD2 matching over 11 bases. This CDR3 is built from 15 residues. With V trimmed by 5 bases and J by 4 bases, 3 bases remained unmatched. Germline-derived CDR1 and CDR2 are MNHEY and SVGAGI. The CDR3 region is CASSALAGATGELFF. Here the CDR3 DNA reads TGTGCCAGCAGTGCACTAGCGGGGGCCACCGGGGAGCTGTTTTTT.

This clonotype was seen once. Just one base apart from a much larger clone, this may be a read error. This chain links TRBV4-1 with TRBJ2-5; a weak D match, TRBD2 (6 bases). The germline CDR1 and CDR2 sequences are MGHRA and YSYEKL. The CDR3 runs to 16 residues. CDR3 region: CASNPASSDDQETRYF. CDR3 DNA sequence: TGTGCCAGCAATCCTGCGTCTAGCGACGACCAAGAGACCCGGTACTTC.

In this sample, this clonotype turned up a few times. The rearrangement links TRBV7-9 to TRBJ2-7; the match to TRBD2 covers 8 bases. The CDR3 is 17 amino acids. Germline V CDR1 and CDR2: SEHNR, FQNEAQ (reference sequence). The chain's CDR3 is CASSALPSTSVLYECHV. The DNA for the CDR3 is TGTGCCAGCAGCGCTCTACCCTCGACTAGCGTCCTCTACGAGTGTCACGTC.

This clonotype was counted between two and nine times. The J gene is TRBJ2-7, the V gene TRBV4-2; a possible D gene is TRBD1 (6 bases). Trimming took off 1 base at V and 0 bases at J, with 10 bases between the two ends. CDR1 and CDR2 (germline): LGHNA, YNFKEQ. This CDR3 spans 15 amino acids. The DNA of the CDR3 is TGTGCCAGCAGCCAAGCGAGGGGGAGCTCCTACGAGCAGTACTTC. It specifies CASSQARGSSYEQYF.

The chain recombines TRBV19 with TRBJ1-2; weak D call: TRBD1 (6 bases). Trimming shortened V by 5 bases and J by 6 bases, and 19 bases separated the two germline ends. Germline V lookup: CDR1 LNHDA, CDR2 SQIVND (reference sequence). CDR3 size: 15 residues. CDR3 nucleotide sequence: TGTGCCAGTAGTCTTGACGATGGGGGGCTCCATGGCTACACCTTC. This translates into CASSLDDGGLHGYTF.

V and J are TRBV7-9 and TRBJ2-1; D is undetermined. The length of the CDR3 is 15 residues. Trimming left V 5 bases short and J 1 base short, with 12 bases between. Germline V lookup: CDR1 SEHNR, CDR2 FQNEAQ (reference sequence). CDR3 DNA sequence: TGTGCCAGCAGCCCCCTCCCTACGTCCTACAATGAGCAGTTCTTC. This translates into CASSPLPTSYNEQFF.

This clonotype has ten or more counts. The chain is built from TRBV12-3 or TRBV12-4 and TRBJ2-5, with 10 bases that match TRBD1. This CDR3 contains 13 residues. J gave up 2 bases and V 6 bases, and 0 bases lay outside the gene matches. CDR3 protein: CASRGQGQETQYF. As DNA, the CDR3 is TGTGCCAGCAGGGGACAGGGGCAAGAGACCCAGTACTTC.

This clonotype was detected a few times. The chain recombines TRBV10-3 with TRBJ2-7, with 7 positions matching TRBD2. Trimming took 6 bases from V and 1 from J; bases not matched to a gene: 9. Germline V lookup: CDR1 ENHRY, CDR2 SYGVKD. The CDR3 runs 15 residues. CDR3 sequence reads: CAIRRWAGESYEQYV. CDR3 DNA: TGTGCCATCAGAAGATGGGCGGGGGAGTCCTACGAGCAGTACGTC.

This clonotype was counted once. The chain recombines TRBV7-4 with TRBJ2-2; TRBD1 is a possible D gene (6 bases). Germline CDR1 and CDR2: SGHVT and SQSDAQ. The CDR3 extends over 15 amino acids. Trimming shortened V by 6 bases and J by 1 base, and 12 bases separated the two germline ends. The CDR3 spells CASRDTGWNTGELFF. CDR3 sequence (DNA): TGTGCCAGCAGGGACACAGGGTGGAACACCGGGGAGCTGTTTTTT.

This clonotype was seen repeatedly, ten times or more. The chain joins TRBV7-2 to TRBJ2-3; unclear D gene. Germline V gene sequence: CDR1 SGHTA, CDR2 FQGNSA. V lost 5 bases, J lost 6 bases, and 12 bases lay in between. This CDR3 is built from 13 residues. CDR3 coding DNA: TGTGCCAGCAGCCCGGATTATGCTGATACGCAGTATTTT. Its protein product is CASSPDYADTQYF.

This clonotype appeared a few times. V is TRBV27 and J is TRBJ1-1, with D perhaps TRBD1 (6 bases). CDR1 is MNHEY, CDR2 SMNVEV, per germline (reference sequence). CDR3 length equals 15 residues. V lost 4 bases and J lost 3, with 15 bases in between. In DNA, the CDR3 is TGTGCCAGCAGTTCCCTCAGGGGTGGGCACACTGAAGCTTTCTTT. Its translation is CASSSLRGGHTEAFF.

Regarding this clonotype: A junction boundary mismatches the germline segment, possibly from a read error. The chain is built from TRBV4-1 and TRBJ2-3; TRBD1 matches 7 bases. The length of the CDR3 is 15 residues. CDR1 is MGHRA, CDR2 YSYEKL, per germline. The CDR3 here is CVSSHQDRSTDTQYF. As DNA, the CDR3 is TGTGTCAGCAGCCACCAGGACAGGAGCACAGATACGCAGTATTTT.

This chain uses TRBV20-1 with TRBJ1-6; D call uncertain. V was clipped by 3 bases and J by 0 bases, with 15 bases between them. Germline-derived CDR1 and CDR2 are DFQATT and SNEGSKA (reference sequence). The CDR3 is 17 amino acids. The CDR3, as DNA: TGCAGTGCTAGTCCCGATTTTTACCTCTCCTATAATTCACCCCTCCACTTT. Its protein is CSASPDFYLSYNSPLHF.

This clonotype was seen more than once but under ten times. The chain combines TRBV6-1 with TRBJ1-1; 9 bases line up with TRBD1. The length of the CDR3 is 14 residues. Germline loops: CDR1 MNHNS, CDR2 SASEGT. The J segment lost 5 bases and the V segment lost 6 bases, leaving 7 bases of the junction unmatched. The CDR3 here is CASRADRGATEAFF. Here the CDR3 DNA reads TGTGCCAGCAGAGCGGACAGGGGAGCTACTGAAGCTTTCTTT.

V gene TRBV7-9 combines with J gene TRBJ2-7; TRBD1 might be the D (6 bases). The CDR3 is 14 residues long. Germline V gene lookup returns CDR1 SEHNR and CDR2 FQNEAQ (reference sequence). Trimming removed 2 bases from V and 6 bases from J, with 14 bases in between. The CDR3 region is CASSLSNRAAEQYF. The CDR3 DNA reads TGTGCCAGCAGCTTATCGAACAGGGCCGCCGAGCAGTACTTC.

In its sample, this clonotype was seen a few times. CDR3 sequence: CASSLTSGPTYNEQFF. For the CDR3, the DNA is TGTGCCAGCAGCTTGACTAGCGGTCCTACCTACAATGAGCAGTTCTTC. V usage is TRBV7-9 and J usage is TRBJ2-1, with 9 bases that match TRBD2. The germline V gene has CDR1 SEHNR and CDR2 FQNEAQ (reference sequence). V lost 3 bases to trimming and J lost 2 bases; unmatched junction nucleotides: 5. This CDR3 comprises 16 residues.